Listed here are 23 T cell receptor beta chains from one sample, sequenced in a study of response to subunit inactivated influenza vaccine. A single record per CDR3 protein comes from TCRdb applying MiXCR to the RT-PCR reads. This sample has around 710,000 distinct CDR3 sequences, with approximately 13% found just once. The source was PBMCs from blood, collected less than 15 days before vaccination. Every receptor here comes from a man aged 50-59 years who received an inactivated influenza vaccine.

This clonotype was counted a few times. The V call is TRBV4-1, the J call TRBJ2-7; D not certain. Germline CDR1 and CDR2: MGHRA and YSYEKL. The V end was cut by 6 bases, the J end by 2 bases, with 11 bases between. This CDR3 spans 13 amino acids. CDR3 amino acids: CASSPNAAYEQYF. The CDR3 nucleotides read TGCGCCAGCAGTCCCAACGCTGCCTACGAGCAGTACTTC.

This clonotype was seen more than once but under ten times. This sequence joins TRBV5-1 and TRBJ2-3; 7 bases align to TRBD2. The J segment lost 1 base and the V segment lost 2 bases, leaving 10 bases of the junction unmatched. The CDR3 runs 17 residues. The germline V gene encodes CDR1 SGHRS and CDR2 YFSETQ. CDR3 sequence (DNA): TGCGCCAGCAGCTTAGGGTTCAGCGGGGAACGCACAGATACGCAGTATTTT. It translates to CASSLGFSGERTDTQYF. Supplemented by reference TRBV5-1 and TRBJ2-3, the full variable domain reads KAGVTQTPRYLIKTRGQQVTLSCSPISGHRSVSWYQQTPGQGLQFLFEYFSETQRNKGNFPGRFSGRQFSNSRSEMNVSTLELGDSALYLCASSLGFSGERTDTQYFGPGTRLTVL.

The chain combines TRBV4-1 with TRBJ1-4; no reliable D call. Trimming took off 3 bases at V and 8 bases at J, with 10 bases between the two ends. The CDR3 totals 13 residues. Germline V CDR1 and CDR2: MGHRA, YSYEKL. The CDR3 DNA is TGCGCCAGCAGCCAGCTACATCGGGAAAAACTGTTTTTT. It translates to CASSQLHREKLFF.

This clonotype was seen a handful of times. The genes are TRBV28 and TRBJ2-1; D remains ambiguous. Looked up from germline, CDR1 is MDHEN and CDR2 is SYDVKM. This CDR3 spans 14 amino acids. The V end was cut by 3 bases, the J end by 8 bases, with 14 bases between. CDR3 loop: CASSFLLVADEQFF. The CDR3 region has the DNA TGTGCCAGCAGTTTCCTCCTCGTGGCCGATGAGCAGTTCTTC.

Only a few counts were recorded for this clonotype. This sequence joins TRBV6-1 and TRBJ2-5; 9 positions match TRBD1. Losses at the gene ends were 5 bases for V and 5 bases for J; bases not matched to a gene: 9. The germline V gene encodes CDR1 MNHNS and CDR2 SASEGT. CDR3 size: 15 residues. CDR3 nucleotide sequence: TGTGCCAGCAGTCGTCCCGGGACAGGGTTGGAGACCCAGTACTTC. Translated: CASSRPGTGLETQYF.

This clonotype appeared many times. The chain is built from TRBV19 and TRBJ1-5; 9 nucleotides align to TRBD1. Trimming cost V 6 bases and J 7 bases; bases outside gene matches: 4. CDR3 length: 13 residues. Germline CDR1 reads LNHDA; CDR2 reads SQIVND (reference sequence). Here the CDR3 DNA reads TGTGCCAGTAGCTCGACAGGGGGACAGCCCCAGCATTTT. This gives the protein CASSSTGGQPQHF.

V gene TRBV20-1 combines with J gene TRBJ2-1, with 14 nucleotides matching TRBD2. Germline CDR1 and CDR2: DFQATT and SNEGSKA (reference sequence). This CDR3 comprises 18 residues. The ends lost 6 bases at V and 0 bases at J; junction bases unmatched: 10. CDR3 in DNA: TGCAGTGCCCGGACTAGCGGGGGGCTACGGAGCTCCTACAATGAGCAGTTCTTC. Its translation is CSARTSGGLRSSYNEQFF.

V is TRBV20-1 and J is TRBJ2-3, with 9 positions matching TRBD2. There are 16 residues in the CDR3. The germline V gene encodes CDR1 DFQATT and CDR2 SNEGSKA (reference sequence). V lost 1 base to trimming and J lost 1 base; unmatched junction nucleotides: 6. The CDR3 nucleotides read TGCAGTGCTAGAGGTCTGGGACTAGCAGGCACAGATACGCAGTATTTT. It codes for CSARGLGLAGTDTQYF.

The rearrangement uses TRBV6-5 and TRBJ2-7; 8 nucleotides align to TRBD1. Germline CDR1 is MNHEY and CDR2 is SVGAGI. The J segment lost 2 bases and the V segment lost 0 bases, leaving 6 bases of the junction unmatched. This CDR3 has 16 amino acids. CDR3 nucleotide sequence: TGTGCCAGCAGTTACTCCTGGGACAGGTGGCCCTACGAGCAGTACTTC. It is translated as CASSYSWDRWPYEQYF.

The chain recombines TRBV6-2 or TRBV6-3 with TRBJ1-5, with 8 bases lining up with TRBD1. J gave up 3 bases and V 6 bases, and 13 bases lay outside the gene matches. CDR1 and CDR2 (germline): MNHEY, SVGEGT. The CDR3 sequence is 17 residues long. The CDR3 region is CASRDNLGQADNQPQHF. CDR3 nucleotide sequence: TGTGCCAGCAGGGATAATTTGGGACAGGCGGACAATCAGCCCCAGCATTTT.

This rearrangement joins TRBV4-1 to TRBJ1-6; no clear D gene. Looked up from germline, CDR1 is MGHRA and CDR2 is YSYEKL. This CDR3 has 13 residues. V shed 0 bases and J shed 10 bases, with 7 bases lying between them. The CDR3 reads CASSQDRVSPLHF. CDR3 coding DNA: TGCGCCAGCAGCCAAGATCGAGTATCACCCCTCCACTTT.

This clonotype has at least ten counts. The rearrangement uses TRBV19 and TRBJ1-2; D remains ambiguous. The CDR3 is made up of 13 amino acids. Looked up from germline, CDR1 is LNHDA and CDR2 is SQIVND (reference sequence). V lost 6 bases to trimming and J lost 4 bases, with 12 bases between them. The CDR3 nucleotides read TGTGCCAGTAGCCAAGGAACCTTCTATGGCTACACCTTC. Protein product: CASSQGTFYGYTF.

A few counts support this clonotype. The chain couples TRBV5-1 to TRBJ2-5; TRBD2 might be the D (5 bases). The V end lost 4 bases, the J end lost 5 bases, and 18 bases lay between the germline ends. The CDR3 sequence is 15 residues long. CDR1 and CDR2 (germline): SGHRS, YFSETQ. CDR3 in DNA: TGCGCCAGCAGCCCGGGAAATTTAGGACGTGAGACCCAGTACTTC. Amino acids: CASSPGNLGRETQYF. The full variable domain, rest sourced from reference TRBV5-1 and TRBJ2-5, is KAGVTQTPRYLIKTRGQQVTLSCSPISGHRSVSWYQQTPGQGLQFLFEYFSETQRNKGNFPGRFSGRQFSNSRSEMNVSTLELGDSALYLCASSPGNLGRETQYFGPGTRLLVL.

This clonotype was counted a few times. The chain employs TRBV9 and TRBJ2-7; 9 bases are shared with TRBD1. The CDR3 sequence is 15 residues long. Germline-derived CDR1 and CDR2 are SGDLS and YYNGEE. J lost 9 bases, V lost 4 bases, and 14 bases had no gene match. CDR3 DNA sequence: TGTGCCAGCAGCACAGGACAGGGGCTTACCTCCGGGCAGTACTTC. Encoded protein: CASSTGQGLTSGQYF.

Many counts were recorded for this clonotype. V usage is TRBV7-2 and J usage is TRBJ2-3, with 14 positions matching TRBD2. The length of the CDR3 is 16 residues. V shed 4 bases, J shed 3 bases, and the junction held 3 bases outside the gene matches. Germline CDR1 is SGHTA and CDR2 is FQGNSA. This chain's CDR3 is CASSSRLAGGTDTQYF. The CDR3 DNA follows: TGTGCCAGCAGCTCCAGACTAGCGGGGGGGACAGATACGCAGTATTTT.

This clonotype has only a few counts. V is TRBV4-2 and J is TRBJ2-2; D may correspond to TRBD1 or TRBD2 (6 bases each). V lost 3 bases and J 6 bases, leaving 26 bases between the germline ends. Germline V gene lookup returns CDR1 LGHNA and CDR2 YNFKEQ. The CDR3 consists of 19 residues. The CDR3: CASSHSSGGVQGWSGELFF. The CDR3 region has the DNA TGTGCCAGCAGCCACTCTTCAGGCGGGGTACAGGGATGGTCCGGGGAGCTGTTTTTT.

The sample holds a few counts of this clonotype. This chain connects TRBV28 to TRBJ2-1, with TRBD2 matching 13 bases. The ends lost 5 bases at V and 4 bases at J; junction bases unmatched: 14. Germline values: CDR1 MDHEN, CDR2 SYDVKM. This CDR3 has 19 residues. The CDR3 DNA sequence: TGTGCCAGCAGTCCAGGGGGACTAGCGGGGTACGCCACATACAATGAGCAGTTCTTC. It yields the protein CASSPGGLAGYATYNEQFF.

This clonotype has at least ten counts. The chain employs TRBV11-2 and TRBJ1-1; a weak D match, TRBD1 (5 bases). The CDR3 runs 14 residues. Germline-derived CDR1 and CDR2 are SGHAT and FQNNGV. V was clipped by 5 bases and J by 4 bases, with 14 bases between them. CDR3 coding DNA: TGTGCCAGCAGCCTACTGGGGGGAAGCACTGAAGCTTTCTTT. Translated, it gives CASSLLGGSTEAFF. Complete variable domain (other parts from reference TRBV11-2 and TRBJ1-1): EAGVAQSPRYKIIEKRQSVAFWCNPISGHATLYWYQQILGQGPKLLIQFQNNGVVDDSQLPKDRFSAERLKGVDSTLKIQPAKLEDSAVYLCASSLLGGSTEAFFGQGTRLTVV.

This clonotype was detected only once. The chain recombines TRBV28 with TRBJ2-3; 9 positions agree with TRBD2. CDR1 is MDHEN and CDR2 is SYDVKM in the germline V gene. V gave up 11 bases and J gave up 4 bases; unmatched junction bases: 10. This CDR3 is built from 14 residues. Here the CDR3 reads CACWEAGGSDTQYF. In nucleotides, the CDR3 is TGTGCCTGCTGGGAGGCGGGGGGGTCAGATACGCAGTATTTT.

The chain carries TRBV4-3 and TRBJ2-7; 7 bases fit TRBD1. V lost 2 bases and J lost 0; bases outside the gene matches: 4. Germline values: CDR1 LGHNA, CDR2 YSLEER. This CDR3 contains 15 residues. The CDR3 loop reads CASSQLQGNSYEQYF. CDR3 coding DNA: TGCGCCAGCAGCCAACTACAGGGGAACTCCTACGAGCAGTACTTC.

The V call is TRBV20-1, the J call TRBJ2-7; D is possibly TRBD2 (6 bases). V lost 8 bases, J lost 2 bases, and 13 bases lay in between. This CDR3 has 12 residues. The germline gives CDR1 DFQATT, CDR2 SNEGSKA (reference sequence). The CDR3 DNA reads TGCAGTCCCCGGGACTCGACCTACGAGCAGTACTTC. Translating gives CSPRDSTYEQYF.

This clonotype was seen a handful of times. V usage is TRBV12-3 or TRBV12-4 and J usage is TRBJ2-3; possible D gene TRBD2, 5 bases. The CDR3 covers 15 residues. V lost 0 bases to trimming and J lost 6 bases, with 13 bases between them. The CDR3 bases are TGTGCCAGCAGTTTAGCGGGAGCGAGAGGGGATACGCAGTATTTT. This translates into CASSLAGARGDTQYF.

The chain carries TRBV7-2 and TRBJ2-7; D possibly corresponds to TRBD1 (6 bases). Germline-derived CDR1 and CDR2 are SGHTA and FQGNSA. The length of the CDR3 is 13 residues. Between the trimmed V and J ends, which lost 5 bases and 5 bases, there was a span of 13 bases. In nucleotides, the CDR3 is TGTGCCAGCAGCAAGACTTACAGGGACGAGCAGTACTTC. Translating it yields CASSKTYRDEQYF.